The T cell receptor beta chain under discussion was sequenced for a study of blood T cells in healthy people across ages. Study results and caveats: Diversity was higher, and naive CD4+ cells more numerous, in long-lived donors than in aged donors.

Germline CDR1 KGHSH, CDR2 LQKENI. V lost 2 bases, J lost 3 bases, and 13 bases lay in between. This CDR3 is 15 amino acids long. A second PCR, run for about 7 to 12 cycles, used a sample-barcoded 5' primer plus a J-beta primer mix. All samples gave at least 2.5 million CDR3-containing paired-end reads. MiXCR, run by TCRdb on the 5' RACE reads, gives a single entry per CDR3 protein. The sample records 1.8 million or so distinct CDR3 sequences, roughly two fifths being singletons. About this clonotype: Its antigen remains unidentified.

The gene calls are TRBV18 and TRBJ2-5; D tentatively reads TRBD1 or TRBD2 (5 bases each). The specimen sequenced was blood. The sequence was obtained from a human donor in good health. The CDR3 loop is CASSPRGAAEETQYF. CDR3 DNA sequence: TGTGCCAGCTCACCAAGGGGAGCGGCTGAAGAGACCCAGTACTTC.